The rows below give T cell receptor beta chains drawn from one sample of a study of memory CD4+ T cells and cytomegalovirus serostatus. Profiling relied on immunoSEQ multiplex PCR, and the TCRdb table lists in-frame clones only, not all of them. This table holds about 60,000 clones, 82% found once. Sequencing was carried out using memory CD4+ T cells from blood. These receptors were obtained from an adult in good health and CMV-seronegative. Some clones in this sample may be carry-over from other donors' samples. Each CDR3 is given with its conserved first and last residue. D genes are given only for firm matches. Size tells how often a clone was seen (once, few, many) or the class of an expanded clone, and some rows leave it out.

J gene: TRBJ2-3
clone size: -
V gene: TRBV19
D gene: -
CDR3 protein: CASSRDPTDTQYF
CDR3 DNA: TGTGCCAGTTCCCGGGACCCCACAGATACGCAGTATTTT

J gene: TRBJ2-7
clone size: once
V gene: TRBV5-1
D gene: -
CDR3 protein: CASSLQSSSYEQYF
CDR3 DNA: TGCGCCAGCAGCTTGCAGAGCTCTTCCTACGAGCAGTACTTC

J gene: TRBJ2-7
clone size: -
V gene: TRBV5-1
D gene: TRBD1
CDR3 protein: CASSFGGQGYEQYF
CDR3 DNA: TGCGCCAGCAGCTTCGGGGGACAGGGGTACGAGCAGTACTTC

J gene: TRBJ1-5
clone size: -
V gene: TRBV19
D gene: TRBD1
CDR3 protein: CASSIVRGLNQPQHF
CDR3 DNA: TGTGCCAGTAGTATAGTCAGGGGGCTTAATCAGCCCCAGCATTTT

J gene: TRBJ2-3
clone size: once
V gene: TRBV10-3
D gene: -
CDR3 protein: CAISDQGQSTDTQYF
CDR3 DNA: TGTGCCATCAGTGACCAGGGGCAAAGCACAGATACGCAGTATTTT

J gene: TRBJ2-7
clone size: once
V gene: TRBV30
D gene: TRBD2
CDR3 protein: CAWSPLGLASSYEQYF
CDR3 DNA: TGTGCCTGGAGTCCCCTCGGACTAGCCAGCTCCTACGAGCAGTACTTC

J gene: TRBJ2-5
clone size: -
V gene: TRBV7-8
D gene: TRBD2
CDR3 protein: CASRGPSGTLETQYF
CDR3 DNA: TGTGCCAGCAGGGGGCCTAGCGGGACATTGGAGACCCAGTACTTC

J gene: TRBJ1-1
clone size: -
V gene: TRBV7-3
D gene: TRBD1
CDR3 protein: CASSPTGGTEAFF
CDR3 DNA: TGTGCCAGCAGTCCCACAGGGGGGACTGAAGCTTTCTTT

J gene: TRBJ1-1
clone size: few
V gene: TRBV30
D gene: -
CDR3 protein: CAGRATVNTEAFF
CDR3 DNA: TGTGCCGGGCGTGCTACGGTGAACACTGAAGCTTTCTTT

J gene: TRBJ1-1
clone size: -
V gene: TRBV7-9
D gene: TRBD1
CDR3 protein: CASSLSVFWGQASAEAFF
CDR3 DNA: TGTGCCAGCAGCTTAAGTGTGTTTTGGGGACAGGCCTCTGCTGAAGCTTTCTTT

J gene: TRBJ2-3
clone size: -
V gene: TRBV2
D gene: -
CDR3 protein: CASGRMNLADTQYF
CDR3 DNA: TGTGCCAGCGGGCGTATGAATTTGGCAGATACGCAGTATTTT

J gene: TRBJ2-7
clone size: few
V gene: TRBV25-1
D gene: -
CDR3 protein: CASRSTGAIPYEQYF
CDR3 DNA: TGTGCCAGCAGATCAACCGGGGCCATCCCCTACGAGCAGTACTTC

J gene: TRBJ2-1
clone size: -
V gene: TRBV28
D gene: TRBD2
CDR3 protein: CASRPSGSALYNEQFF
CDR3 DNA: TGTGCCAGCAGGCCTAGCGGGAGTGCCCTCTACAATGAGCAGTTCTTC

J gene: TRBJ2-1
clone size: -
V gene: TRBV30
D gene: -
CDR3 protein: CAWSVHPGAEQFF
CDR3 DNA: TGTGCCTGGAGTGTACACCCGGGGGCTGAGCAGTTCTTC

J gene: TRBJ2-3
clone size: -
V gene: TRBV10-3
D gene: TRBD2
CDR3 protein: CAISGLAGVREGTDTQYF
CDR3 DNA: TGTGCCATCAGTGGACTAGCGGGAGTCCGGGAGGGCACAGATACGCAGTATTTT

J gene: TRBJ2-1
clone size: -
V gene: TRBV11-2
D gene: -
CDR3 protein: CASSLAGRVGNEQFF
CDR3 DNA: TGTGCCAGCAGCTTAGCTGGCCGGGTGGGCAATGAGCAGTTCTTC

J gene: TRBJ2-2
clone size: once
V gene: TRBV7-2
D gene: TRBD2
CDR3 protein: CASILAGSPNTGELFF
CDR3 DNA: TGTGCCAGCATACTAGCGGGAAGCCCGAACACCGGGGAGCTGTTTTTT

J gene: TRBJ1-2
clone size: -
V gene: TRBV5-4
D gene: -
CDR3 protein: CASSLVSPANAAGYGYTF
CDR3 DNA: TGTGCCAGCAGTCTCGTATCGCCCGCCAATGCGGCGGGCTATGGCTACACCTTC

J gene: TRBJ1-1
clone size: -
V gene: TRBV28
D gene: -
CDR3 protein: CATGRVTEAFF
CDR3 DNA: TGTGCCACAGGACGGGTCACTGAAGCTTTCTTT

J gene: TRBJ2-5
clone size: -
V gene: TRBV11-2
D gene: TRBD1
CDR3 protein: CASSFGQGIGETQYF
CDR3 DNA: TGTGCCAGCAGCTTCGGACAGGGAATTGGGGAGACCCAGTACTTC

J gene: TRBJ2-2
clone size: -
V gene: TRBV30
D gene: -
CDR3 protein: CAWRRGLGGYNTGEPFF
CDR3 DNA: TGTGCCTGGAGGCGGGGTTTGGGGGGTTATAATACCGGGGAGCCGTTTTTT

J gene: TRBJ2-5
clone size: -
V gene: TRBV29-1
D gene: TRBD2
CDR3 protein: CSGGGFQETQYF
CDR3 DNA: TGCAGCGGGGGGGGGTTCCAAGAGACCCAGTACTTC

J gene: TRBJ2-7
clone size: -
V gene: TRBV7-2
D gene: TRBD1
CDR3 protein: CASSVLGQGYEQYF
CDR3 DNA: TGTGCCAGCAGCGTCCTCGGACAGGGCTACGAGCAGTACTTC

J gene: TRBJ1-5
clone size: -
V gene: TRBV28
D gene: -
CDR3 protein: CASRTKGLGARPNQPQHF
CDR3 DNA: TGTGCCAGCAGGACTAAAGGGCTCGGGGCCAGACCCAATCAGCCCCAGCATTTT

J gene: TRBJ1-2
clone size: -
V gene: TRBV2
D gene: -
CDR3 protein: CASSELRGANGYTF
CDR3 DNA: TGTGCCAGCAGTGAGCTCCGGGGGGCGAATGGCTACACCTTC

J gene: TRBJ1-3
clone size: few
V gene: TRBV7-9
D gene: -
CDR3 protein: CANKHGSGNTIYF
CDR3 DNA: TGTGCCAACAAGCACGGCTCTGGAAACACCATATATTTT

J gene: TRBJ1-2
clone size: -
V gene: TRBV7-2
D gene: TRBD1
CDR3 protein: CASSSNPGQGGYGYTF
CDR3 DNA: TGTGCCAGCAGCTCCAACCCGGGACAGGGGGGCTATGGCTACACCTTC

J gene: TRBJ2-1
clone size: -
V gene: TRBV18
D gene: -
CDR3 protein: CASSRIHNEQFF
CDR3 DNA: TGTGCCAGCTCACGGATACACAATGAGCAGTTCTTC

J gene: TRBJ2-3
clone size: -
V gene: TRBV5-1
D gene: TRBD2
CDR3 protein: CASSLTSGNADTQYF
CDR3 DNA: TGCGCCAGCAGCTTGACTAGCGGGAATGCAGATACGCAGTATTTT

J gene: TRBJ1-1
clone size: few
V gene: TRBV6-1
D gene: -
CDR3 protein: CASTLDRNTEAFF
CDR3 DNA: TGTGCCAGCACCCTGGACAGGAACACTGAAGCTTTCTTT

J gene: TRBJ2-6
clone size: -
V gene: TRBV27
D gene: -
CDR3 protein: CASSLAGAGANVLTF
CDR3 DNA: TGTGCCAGCAGTTTAGCTGGGGCTGGGGCCAACGTCCTGACTTTC

J gene: TRBJ2-1
clone size: -
V gene: TRBV7-2
D gene: -
CDR3 protein: CASSPGPDNEQFF
CDR3 DNA: TGTGCCAGCAGCCCGGGGCCCGACAATGAGCAGTTCTTC

J gene: TRBJ2-7
clone size: -
V gene: TRBV7-2
D gene: -
CDR3 protein: CASSLGGRGPPQYF
CDR3 DNA: TGTGCCAGCAGCTTAGGAGGCAGGGGTCCGCCGCAGTACTTC

J gene: TRBJ2-6
clone size: -
V gene: TRBV27
D gene: -
CDR3 protein: CASSDLSGANVLTF
CDR3 DNA: TGTGCCAGCAGTGACCTCTCGGGGGCCAACGTCCTGACTTTC

J gene: TRBJ2-5
clone size: -
V gene: TRBV29-1
D gene: -
CDR3 protein: CSVAGQAPRGGETQYF
CDR3 DNA: TGCAGCGTTGCAGGTCAAGCGCCCCGAGGTGGGGAGACCCAGTACTTC

J gene: TRBJ1-2
clone size: once
V gene: TRBV11-2
D gene: TRBD1
CDR3 protein: CASSLWTGGGYTF
CDR3 DNA: TGTGCCAGCAGCTTATGGACAGGGGGTGGCTACACCTTC

J gene: TRBJ2-7
clone size: -
V gene: TRBV10-1
D gene: TRBD2
CDR3 protein: CASSTSGSYEQYF
CDR3 DNA: TGCGCCAGCTCAACTAGCGGATCCTACGAGCAGTACTTC

J gene: TRBJ2-3
clone size: -
V gene: TRBV20-1
D gene: -
CDR3 protein: CSARDKYAQYF
CDR3 DNA: TGCAGTGCTAGAGATAAGTATGCGCAGTATTTT

J gene: TRBJ2-2
clone size: -
V gene: TRBV7-6
D gene: TRBD2
CDR3 protein: CASSLQTSGSNGELFF
CDR3 DNA: TGTGCCAGCAGCCTCCAGACTAGCGGGAGTAACGGGGAGCTGTTTTTT

J gene: TRBJ2-2
clone size: -
V gene: TRBV7-2
D gene: TRBD2
CDR3 protein: CASSPGGANTGELFF
CDR3 DNA: TGTGCCAGCAGCCCGGGGGGAGCGAACACCGGGGAGCTGTTTTTT

J gene: TRBJ1-2
clone size: -
V gene: TRBV28
D gene: TRBD1
CDR3 protein: CASTTGQGIYGYTF
CDR3 DNA: TGTGCCAGCACCACCGGACAGGGCATCTATGGCTACACCTTC

J gene: TRBJ1-2
clone size: -
V gene: TRBV7-2
D gene: -
CDR3 protein: CASSPSGTLYGYTF
CDR3 DNA: TGTGCCAGCAGTCCATCCGGGACCCTTTATGGCTACACCTTC

J gene: TRBJ2-7
clone size: -
V gene: TRBV5-4
D gene: -
CDR3 protein: CASSSGPNGYEQYF
CDR3 DNA: TGTGCCAGCAGCTCGGGACCGAACGGCTACGAGCAGTACTTC

J gene: TRBJ2-7
clone size: -
V gene: TRBV10-1
D gene: TRBD2
CDR3 protein: CASSESSGRAYEQYF
CDR3 DNA: TGCGCCAGCAGTGAGTCTAGCGGGAGGGCCTACGAGCAGTACTTC

J gene: TRBJ2-3
clone size: -
V gene: TRBV9
D gene: TRBD1
CDR3 protein: CASSPRTGRSDTQYF
CDR3 DNA: TGTGCCAGCAGCCCTCGGACAGGGCGTTCAGATACGCAGTATTTT

J gene: TRBJ1-5
clone size: -
V gene: TRBV28
D gene: -
CDR3 protein: CASSPSGARNQPQHF
CDR3 DNA: TGTGCCAGCAGTCCATCAGGGGCCCGCAATCAGCCCCAGCATTTT

J gene: TRBJ2-2
clone size: -
V gene: TRBV28
D gene: -
CDR3 protein: CASITDFTGELFF
CDR3 DNA: TGTGCCAGCATTACCGACTTCACCGGGGAGCTGTTTTTT

J gene: TRBJ1-3
clone size: -
V gene: TRBV11-2
D gene: -
CDR3 protein: CASSSGQIGNTIYF
CDR3 DNA: TGTGCCAGCAGCTCGGGACAAATTGGAAACACCATATATTTT

J gene: TRBJ1-5
clone size: few
V gene: TRBV6-1
D gene: TRBD1
CDR3 protein: CASSQGVSNQPQHF
CDR3 DNA: TGTGCCAGCAGTCAGGGGGTGAGCAATCAGCCCCAGCATTTT

J gene: TRBJ2-3
clone size: -
V gene: TRBV6-5
D gene: -
CDR3 protein: CASSQGTGTDTQYF
CDR3 DNA: TGTGCCAGCAGCCAGGGGACCGGCACAGATACGCAGTATTTT

J gene: TRBJ2-7
clone size: once
V gene: TRBV6-5
D gene: TRBD1
CDR3 protein: CASSYSGTGAPYEQYF
CDR3 DNA: TGTGCCAGCAGTTACTCGGGGACAGGGGCCCCCTACGAGCAGTACTTC

J gene: TRBJ2-5
clone size: -
V gene: TRBV4-1
D gene: -
CDR3 protein: CASSQEQGTRKTQYF
CDR3 DNA: TGCGCCAGCAGCCAAGAACAAGGGACACGAAAGACCCAGTACTTC

J gene: TRBJ2-1
clone size: -
V gene: TRBV10-2
D gene: -
CDR3 protein: CASRERAYNEQFF
CDR3 DNA: TGCGCCAGCAGAGAGAGGGCCTACAATGAGCAGTTCTTC

J gene: TRBJ2-1
clone size: -
V gene: TRBV28
D gene: TRBD2
CDR3 protein: CASSQTGTKYNEQFF
CDR3 DNA: TGTGCCAGCAGCCAAACCGGGACTAAGTACAATGAGCAGTTCTTC

J gene: TRBJ1-2
clone size: -
V gene: TRBV29-1
D gene: -
CDR3 protein: CSVEVRGYGYTF
CDR3 DNA: TGCAGCGTTGAAGTCAGGGGCTATGGCTACACCTTC